The 30 T cell receptor beta chains reported below all come from one sample, sequenced in a study of blood T cell repertoires in COVID-19. Measured with immunoSEQ multiplex PCR; TCRdb has only the in-frame clones, and not every one. The sample lists around 100,000 clones, more than 85% seen once, with roughly 1.9% in the top ten. The specimen sequenced was peripheral blood. All receptors come from a man in his fifties or sixties with active COVID-19.

The rearrangement links TRBV12-3 or TRBV12-4 to TRBJ1-2; 7 bases match TRBD1. Trimming at V came to 5 bases and at J to 2 bases, leaving 2 bases not matched to a gene. The CDR3 loop spans 13 amino acids. Here the CDR3 DNA reads TGTGCCAGCAGTACAGGGGTAAACTATGGCTACACCTTC. Its protein is CASSTGVNYGYTF.

The chain employs TRBV7-9 and TRBJ2-3; 11 bases agree with TRBD1. This CDR3 spans 15 amino acids. The V segment lost 5 bases and the J segment 7 bases; nucleotides outside the gene matches: 8. Germline V gene sequence: CDR1 SEHNR, CDR2 FQNEAQ (reference sequence). CDR3 residues: CASSSGQGAGNTQYF. DNA for the CDR3: TGTGCCAGCAGCAGTGGACAGGGGGCGGGTAATACGCAGTATTTT.

This chain joins TRBV9 and TRBJ1-1; D unresolved. V dropped 2 bases and J dropped 2 bases, with 10 bases sitting between them. CDR1 is SGDLS and CDR2 is YYNGEE in the germline V gene. This CDR3 has 14 residues. CDR3 amino acids: CASSVMEKNTEAFF. The CDR3 DNA sequence: TGTGCCAGCAGCGTCATGGAGAAAAACACTGAAGCTTTCTTT.

The rearrangement uses TRBV3-1 (or the pseudogene TRBV3-2) and TRBJ1-1; D unclear. Trimming cost V 5 bases and J 0 bases, with 4 bases left between them. The CDR3 contains 12 residues. Germline V CDR1 and CDR2: LGHDT, YNNKEL (reference sequence). The CDR3 here is CASSLLNTEAFF. CDR3 in DNA: TGTGCCAGCAGCTTATTGAACACTGAAGCTTTCTTT.

The rearrangement links TRBV5-1 to TRBJ2-3; D unresolved. The germline gives CDR1 SGHRS, CDR2 YFSETQ. The CDR3 runs to 15 residues. Trimming removed 0 bases at V and 5 bases at J, with 13 bases between. In DNA form, the CDR3 reads TGCGCCAGCAGCTTGGTAGGCGGCTTAAGAGATACGCAGTATTTT. Translated, it gives CASSLVGGLRDTQYF.

This rearrangement joins TRBV29-1 to TRBJ1-2, with a weak D call TRBD1 (5 bases). Trimming took 4 bases from V and 6 from J, leaving 18 bases between them. Per the germline V gene, CDR1 is SQVTM and CDR2 is ANQGSEA. The CDR3 is made up of 14 amino acids. The CDR3 DNA reads TGCAGCGTTGTAGGGGCCATGGCCTTTGATGGCTACACCTTC. This sequence encodes CSVVGAMAFDGYTF. The variable domain in full, completed from reference TRBV29-1 and TRBJ1-2, reads SAVISQKPSRDICQRGTSLTIQCQVDSQVTMMFWYRQQPGQSLTLIATANQGSEATYESGFVIDKFPISRPNLTFSTLTVSNMSPEDSSIYLCSVVGAMAFDGYTFGSGTRLTVV.

This clone has a handful of counts. The genes are TRBV5-6 and TRBJ1-6; D uncertain. The germline V and J ends were trimmed by 1 base and 10 bases, with 6 bases remaining between them. Germline-derived CDR1 and CDR2 are SGHDT and YYEEEE. The CDR3 sequence is 12 residues long. In nucleotides, the CDR3 is TGTGCCAGCAGCTTGAGACTCTCACCCCTCCACTTT. Protein product: CASSLRLSPLHF.

This clone was recorded a few times. The gene calls are TRBV6-5 and TRBJ2-2, with a weak D call TRBD1 (5 bases). CDR1 and CDR2 (germline): MNHEY, SVGAGI. V lost 6 bases and J 7 bases, leaving 12 bases between the germline ends. CDR3 length equals 13 residues. CDR3 DNA: TGTGCCAGCAGGAAGGGTAGGGGCGGGGAGCTGTTTTTT. This encodes CASRKGRGGELFF.

V and J are TRBV6-5 and TRBJ2-7; tentative D call: TRBD1 (6 bases). The CDR3 loop spans 14 amino acids. The germline gives CDR1 MNHEY, CDR2 SVGAGI. The V end lost 4 bases, the J end lost 3 bases, and 13 bases lay between the germline ends. The CDR3 loop reads CASSLGLQGYEQYF. In DNA form, the CDR3 reads TGTGCCAGCAGTTTAGGGTTACAGGGCTACGAGCAGTACTTC.

The rearrangement uses TRBV3-1 (or the pseudogene TRBV3-2) and TRBJ2-3; 7 bases align to TRBD2. V lost 1 base and J lost 4; bases outside the gene matches: 8. The CDR3 is 16 amino acids. Germline-derived CDR1 and CDR2 are LGHDT and YNNKEL (reference sequence). CDR3 in amino acids: CASSQGGGSWSDTQYF. CDR3 sequence (DNA): TGTGCCAGCAGCCAAGGTGGCGGGAGCTGGTCAGATACGCAGTATTTT.

This chain connects TRBV6-6 to TRBJ2-6; D unresolved. Trimming cost V 5 bases and J 0 bases, with 11 bases left between them. The germline gives CDR1 MNHNY, CDR2 SVGAGI (reference sequence). This CDR3 has 16 amino acids. CDR3 bases: TGTGCCAGCAGTAATAACGCCTACTCTGGGGCCAACGTCCTGACTTTC. Its translation: CASSNNAYSGANVLTF.

This chain joins TRBV5-6 and TRBJ2-3; 10 bases agree with TRBD2. With 0 bases clipped from V and 5 bases from J, the junction kept 3 bases outside the gene matches. Germline CDR1 reads SGHDT; CDR2 reads YYEEEE. The length of the CDR3 is 15 residues. In nucleotides, the CDR3 is TGTGCCAGCAGCTTGGTAGCGGGGGGCGGAGATACGCAGTATTTT. Translating gives CASSLVAGGGDTQYF. The full variable domain, in which reference TRBV5-6 and TRBJ2-3 provide the parts outside the CDR3, is DAGVTQSPTHLIKTRGQQVTLRCSPKSGHDTVSWYQQALGQGPQFIFQYYEEEERQRGNFPDRFSGHQFPNYSSELNVNALLLGDSALYLCASSLVAGGGDTQYFGPGTRLTVL.

The CDR3, as DNA: TGTGCCAGCACTCACGGGATTAAAGCCACCGGGGAGCTGTTTTTT. This translates into CASTHGIKATGELFF. This chain connects TRBV11-3 to TRBJ2-2, with D maybe TRBD2 (5 bases). The germline CDR1 and CDR2 sequences are SGHNT and YENEEA. CDR3 size: 15 residues. Trimming took off 7 bases at V and 4 bases at J, with 16 bases between the two ends.

This chain uses TRBV28 with TRBJ2-5; weak D call: TRBD2 (6 bases). Germline-derived CDR1 and CDR2 are MDHEN and SYDVKM. Deletions cut 5 bases from V and 4 bases from J, with 17 bases between. The CDR3 covers 15 residues. The DNA for the CDR3 is TGTGCCAGCAGTCTCCCCCGCGGGGTGGGAGAGACCCAGTACTTC. Amino acids: CASSLPRGVGETQYF.

This clone came up a few times. The chain carries TRBV19 and TRBJ2-2; 8 nucleotides match TRBD1. This CDR3 has 15 residues. After removal of 5 bases from V and 6 bases from J, the junction contained 8 bases not matched to a gene. CDR1 and CDR2 (germline): LNHDA, SQIVND (reference sequence). The CDR3 DNA reads TGTGCCAGTAGTCCTGGGTCAGGGGGCGCCGGGGAGCTGTTTTTT. It yields the protein CASSPGSGGAGELFF.

The V gene is TRBV11-3, the J gene TRBJ2-1, with 12 bases fitting TRBD2. The CDR3 spans 17 residues. Germline V gene sequence: CDR1 SGHNT, CDR2 YENEEA. Germline trimming cut 5 bases from V and 7 bases from J; bases unmatched to any gene: 12. In nucleotides, the CDR3 is TGTGCCAGCAGCCCACGGACTAGCGGGACCTCTAGAAATGAGCAGTTCTTC. It codes for CASSPRTSGTSRNEQFF.

The rearrangement uses TRBV11-1 and TRBJ2-5; D call uncertain. The CDR3 is made up of 16 amino acids. Trimming took 4 bases from V and 1 from J, leaving 16 bases between them. In germline, CDR1 is SGHAT, CDR2 FQDESV (reference sequence). The CDR3 sequence: CASSSRRPLAQETQYF. CDR3 DNA sequence: TGTGCCAGCAGCTCTAGGCGCCCACTGGCCCAAGAGACCCAGTACTTC.

The chain carries TRBV2 and TRBJ1-2, with a weak D call TRBD1 (6 bases). CDR1 and CDR2 (germline): SNHLY, FYNNEI. The CDR3 runs 13 residues. V lost 6 bases to trimming and J lost 8 bases, with 16 bases between them. CDR3 in amino acids: CASRAQGISGYTF. As DNA, the CDR3 is TGTGCCAGCAGGGCACAGGGAATCAGCGGCTACACCTTC.

The chain recombines TRBV10-1 with TRBJ2-7; a possible D gene is TRBD1 (6 bases). Trimming stripped 10 bases from V and 0 bases from J, with 13 bases between. There are 13 residues in the CDR3. Germline CDR1 and CDR2: WNHNN and SYGVQD (reference sequence). As DNA, the CDR3 is TGCGCCACCCTATTCAGGGGCTCCTACGAGCAGTACGTC. Translating gives CATLFRGSYEQYV.

The sample holds a few counts of this clone. The chain uses TRBV19 and TRBJ2-1, with 12 bases lining up with TRBD2. V dropped 3 bases and J dropped 10; count of bases not matched to a gene: 7. The germline CDR1 and CDR2 sequences are LNHDA and SQIVND (reference sequence). The CDR3 is 15 residues long. In DNA, the CDR3 is TGTGCCAGTAGTATGAGACTAGCGGGAGAGAAGGAGCAGTTCTTC. It translates to CASSMRLAGEKEQFF.

V is TRBV6-5 and J is TRBJ2-2; 9 bases are shared with TRBD1. The CDR3 is 15 residues long. J lost 13 bases, V lost 0 bases, and 9 bases had no gene match. Germline assignment: CDR1 MNHEY and CDR2 SVGAGI. Here the CDR3 reads CASSYSVGQGFWLFF. The DNA of the CDR3 is TGTGCCAGCAGTTACTCGGTGGGACAGGGCTTTTGGCTGTTTTTT.

The V and J genes are TRBV19 and TRBJ1-2, with 7 bases that match TRBD1. Germline assignment: CDR1 LNHDA and CDR2 SQIVND (reference sequence). With 7 bases clipped from V and 4 bases from J, the junction kept 3 bases outside the gene matches. CDR3 length: 12 amino acids. The CDR3 DNA is TGTGCCAGTACCGGGACAGCCTATGGCTACACCTTC. Encoded protein: CASTGTAYGYTF.

The chain couples TRBV21-1 to TRBJ1-1; TRBD1, the table's D call, was not compared with the DNA. TRBV21-1 corresponds to a pseudogene. This CDR3 contains 18 residues. CDR3 bases: TGTGCCAGCAGCGCCCGCGCCTCCACAGGGGCCGGGGACACTGAAGCTTTCTTT. Its protein is CASSARASTGAGDTEAFF.

This chain uses TRBV9 with TRBJ2-1, with 9 bases matching TRBD2. V shed 0 bases, J shed 6 bases, and the junction held 7 bases outside the gene matches. CDR3 length equals 16 residues. Germline CDR1 is SGDLS and CDR2 is YYNGEE. DNA for the CDR3: TGTGCCAGCAGCGTAGAAGGCGGGAGGGCCGTCAATGAGCAGTTCTTC. It yields the protein CASSVEGGRAVNEQFF.

This CDR3 reads CASSFGQGWTEAFF. In nucleotides, the CDR3 is TGTGCCAGCAGTTTCGGACAGGGGTGGACTGAAGCTTTCTTT. The chain joins TRBV6-2 or TRBV6-3 to TRBJ1-1, with 9 bases matching TRBD1. Germline CDR1 reads MNHEY; CDR2 reads SVGEGT. After removal of 4 bases from V and 5 bases from J, the junction contained 5 bases not matched to a gene. The length of the CDR3 is 14 residues.

The chain combines TRBV6-5 with TRBJ2-4; 8 bases match TRBD1. Germline CDR1 MNHEY, CDR2 SVGAGI. With V trimmed by 6 bases and J by 4 bases, 2 bases remained unmatched. The CDR3 runs to 13 residues. CDR3 coding DNA: TGTGCCAGCAGGGACAGGGCGAAAAACATTCAGTACTTC. Translation: CASRDRAKNIQYF.

This clone showed up just a few times. The chain links TRBV6-5 to TRBJ2-2; tentative D call: TRBD2 (6 bases). Germline V CDR1 and CDR2: MNHEY, SVGAGI. V was shortened by 10 bases and J by 7 bases, with 13 bases between the two germline ends. This CDR3 spans 12 amino acids. CDR3 amino acids: CATTRQYGELFF. CDR3 coding DNA: TGTGCCACGACTAGGCAGTACGGGGAGCTGTTTTTT.

The V and J genes are TRBV24-1 and TRBJ1-4, with D perhaps TRBD1 (5 bases). The CDR3 sequence is 15 residues long. CDR1 KGHDR and CDR2 SFDVKD come from the germline V gene. V was cut by 0 bases and J by 5 bases, with 9 bases left in between. The CDR3 here is CATSDLDRPNEKLFF. In DNA form, the CDR3 reads TGTGCCACCAGTGATTTGGACAGACCGAATGAAAAACTGTTTTTT.

The CDR3 spells CATSEGTTTYNEQFF. The CDR3 DNA reads TGTGCCACCAGCGAGGGGACTACCACCTACAATGAGCAGTTCTTC. V usage is TRBV15 and J usage is TRBJ2-1; 7 bases match TRBD2. Germline CDR1 is LNHNV and CDR2 is YYDKDF (reference sequence). The CDR3 loop spans 15 amino acids. Germline trimming cut 5 bases from V and 2 bases from J; bases unmatched to any gene: 6.

This chain connects TRBV7-8 to TRBJ2-7; D might be TRBD1 (5 bases). The germline gives CDR1 SGHVS, CDR2 FQNEAQ. V lost 5 bases to trimming and J lost 3 bases, with 17 bases between them. The CDR3 is made up of 15 amino acids. The CDR3 sequence: CASSPFLGRVYEQYF. The CDR3 bases are TGTGCCAGCAGCCCTTTTCTGGGCAGGGTCTACGAGCAGTACTTC. Looking up the rest from reference TRBV7-8 and TRBJ2-7 gives the full variable domain: GAGVSQSPRYKVAKRGQDVALRCDPISGHVSLFWYQQALGQGPEFLTYFQNEAQLDKSGLPSDRFFAERPEGSVSTLKIQRTQQEDSAVYLCASSPFLGRVYEQYFGPGTRLTVT.